The 29 T cell receptor beta chains below come from one sample, sequenced in a study of Graves' ophthalmopathy and Graves' hyperthyroidism. RNA transcripts yielded amplified TCR beta CDR3 regions. HTBI primers primed a first-round RT-PCR, and a second-round multiplex PCR followed. TCRdb analysed the multiplex PCR reads with MiXCR anew, one entry per CDR3 protein. The sample shows under 250,000 distinct CDR3 sequences, about 22% of them seen only once. Specimen: peripheral blood. Source of these receptors: a woman aged 50 to 60 with Graves' ophthalmopathy.

This clonotype was found many times. The chain joins TRBV6-1 to TRBJ2-7, with D hard to call. Germline values: CDR1 MNHNS, CDR2 SASEGT. Between the trimmed V and J ends, which lost 2 bases and 0 bases, there was a span of 5 bases. The CDR3 consists of 13 residues. The DNA for the CDR3 is TGTGCCAGCAGTGAACAGTCCTCCTACGAGCAGTACTTC. It yields the protein CASSEQSSYEQYF.

This clonotype was recorded at least ten times. This sequence joins TRBV5-1 and TRBJ1-1; the D is unclear. The germline gives CDR1 SGHRS, CDR2 YFSETQ. The length of the CDR3 is 15 residues. V lost 4 bases to trimming and J lost 1 base, with 14 bases between them. The CDR3 loop reads CASSPTSLGNTEAFF. The DNA for the CDR3 is TGCGCCAGCAGCCCGACCTCCTTAGGGAACACTGAAGCTTTCTTT. The full variable domain, in which reference TRBV5-1 and TRBJ1-1 provide the parts outside the CDR3, is KAGVTQTPRYLIKTRGQQVTLSCSPISGHRSVSWYQQTPGQGLQFLFEYFSETQRNKGNFPGRFSGRQFSNSRSEMNVSTLELGDSALYLCASSPTSLGNTEAFFGQGTRLTVV.

This clonotype was detected only a few times. This chain connects TRBV7-2 to TRBJ2-7; D gene uncertain. Per the germline V gene, CDR1 is SGHTA and CDR2 is FQGNSA. With 1 base removed from V and 7 bases from J, the gap between germline ends came to 5 bases. The CDR3 is 11 residues long. The CDR3 bases are TGTGCCAGCAGCTTAGAAAGGGAGCAGTACTTC. This gives the protein CASSLEREQYF.

This clonotype was seen repeatedly, ten times or more. This rearrangement joins TRBV30 to TRBJ1-2, with a possible D match to TRBD1 (5 bases). The V end was cut by 4 bases, the J end by 7 bases, with 19 bases between. The germline CDR1 and CDR2 sequences are GTSNPN and SVGIG (reference sequence). This CDR3 spans 14 amino acids. CDR3 amino acids: CAWKPRGPRGGYTF. CDR3 coding DNA: TGTGCCTGGAAACCGAGGGGCCCCAGAGGTGGCTACACCTTC.

This clonotype was recorded at least ten times. The rearrangement uses TRBV10-3 and TRBJ2-5; TRBD2 aligns across 7 bases. Germline-derived CDR1 and CDR2 are ENHRY and SYGVKD. The CDR3 is made up of 14 amino acids. V trimming: 8 bases; J trimming: 4 bases; junction bases outside the gene matches: 10. The DNA of the CDR3 is TGTGCCATCGGCCGTGGGGGGGAAGGAGAGACCCAGTACTTC. Protein product: CAIGRGGEGETQYF.

About this clonotype itself: Given a much more abundant clone one base away, this may be a read error. The gene calls are TRBV6-4 and TRBJ2-1; D is perhaps TRBD2 (6 bases). Germline CDR1 and CDR2: MRHNA and SNTAGT. The CDR3 contains 16 residues. CDR3 loop: CASSDSAGRGYNERFF. The CDR3 DNA reads as TGTGCCAGCAGTGACTCTGCGGGAAGGGGCTACAATGAGCGGTTCTTC.

This clonotype was detected many times. The J gene is TRBJ2-5, the V gene TRBV20-1; tentatively, D is TRBD1 (5 bases). This CDR3 has 12 amino acids. CDR1 is DFQATT, CDR2 SNEGSKA, per germline (reference sequence). V dropped 3 bases and J dropped 2 bases, with 7 bases sitting between them. CDR3 nucleotides: TGCAGTGCTAGTAGGGGACAAGAGACCCAGTACTTC. This sequence encodes CSASRGQETQYF.

This clonotype was seen many times. The V gene is TRBV6-2 or TRBV6-3, the J gene TRBJ2-5; 9 positions agree with TRBD2. V was pared by 0 bases and J by 4 bases, with 3 bases of the junction left unmatched. The CDR3 length is 15 residues. Germline loops: CDR1 MNHEY, CDR2 SVGEGT. CDR3 sequence (DNA): TGTGCCAGCAGTTACTCGGGACTAGCTCGAGAGACCCAGTACTTC. Amino acid sequence: CASSYSGLARETQYF.

This clonotype came up a few times. This chain links TRBV3-1 with TRBJ1-6, with D unresolved. CDR1 LGHDT and CDR2 YNNKEL come from the germline V gene (reference sequence). The CDR3 has 12 residues. Deletions cut 1 base from V and 17 bases from J, with 12 bases between. The CDR3 sequence: CASSQAQRRVHF. The CDR3 region has the DNA TGTGCCAGCAGCCAAGCCCAGCGCCGGGTCCACTTT. Combining the CDR3 with reference TRBV3-1 and TRBJ1-6 gives the whole variable domain DTAVSQTPKYLVTQMGNDKSIKCEQNLGHDTMYWYKQDSKKFLKIMFSYNNKELIINETVPNRFSPKSPDKAHLNLHINSLELGDSAVYFCASSQAQRRVHFGNGTRLTVT.

This chain connects TRBV30 to TRBJ2-4; 10 bases are shared with TRBD2. The CDR3 covers 12 residues. V was pared by 4 bases and J by 8 bases, with 2 bases of the junction left unmatched. CDR1 is GTSNPN and CDR2 is SVGIG in the germline V gene (reference sequence). Here the CDR3 DNA reads TGTGCCTGGAAGCGGGGGGGAGACATTCAGTACTTC. Protein product: CAWKRGGDIQYF. The full variable domain, in which reference TRBV30 and TRBJ2-4 provide the parts outside the CDR3, is SQTIHQWPATLVQPVGSPLSLECTVEGTSNPNLYWYRQAAGRGLQLLFYSVGIGQISSEVPQNLSASRPQDRQFILSSKKLLLSDSGFYLCAWKRGGDIQYFGAGTRLSVL.

This clonotype has at least ten counts. This chain uses TRBV6-1 with TRBJ2-5; D call uncertain. The CDR3 totals 14 residues. V shed 0 bases and J shed 5 bases, with 10 bases lying between them. The germline V gene has CDR1 MNHNS and CDR2 SASEGT. CDR3 protein: CASSEAGSRETQYF. The CDR3 region has the DNA TGTGCCAGCAGTGAAGCGGGGTCGAGGGAGACCCAGTACTTC.

The table lists this clonotype with many counts. V usage is TRBV12-3 or TRBV12-4 and J usage is TRBJ1-5; D is unclear. V gave up 3 bases and J gave up 0 bases, with 6 bases separating them. The CDR3 covers 14 residues. The CDR3 nucleotides read TGTGCCAGCAGTTTGACTAATAGCAATCAGCCCCAGCATTTT. This codes for CASSLTNSNQPQHF.

The chain uses TRBV6-1 and TRBJ2-7, with 8 positions matching TRBD1. V lost 5 bases, J lost 7 bases, and 7 bases stayed unmatched. CDR3 length equals 13 residues. CDR1 and CDR2 from the germline V gene are MNHNS and SASEGT. CDR3 in DNA: TGTGCCAGCAGTCCCCAGGGGGCAAATGAGCAGTACTTC. Protein: CASSPQGANEQYF.

This clonotype showed up many times. This chain joins TRBV28 and TRBJ1-1, with 8 bases fitting TRBD1. This CDR3 is 12 amino acids long. The germline gives CDR1 MDHEN, CDR2 SYDVKM. V lost 5 bases and J lost 10; bases outside the gene matches: 6. CDR3 loop: CASSQGQGTAFF. In DNA form, the CDR3 reads TGTGCCAGCAGTCAAGGACAGGGAACAGCTTTCTTT.

Many counts were recorded for this clonotype. This rearrangement joins TRBV4-1 to TRBJ2-7, with a weak D call TRBD1 (6 bases). The CDR3 spans 20 residues. V was shortened by 2 bases and J by 3 bases, with 29 bases between the two germline ends. The germline V gene has CDR1 MGHRA and CDR2 YSYEKL. In nucleotides, the CDR3 is TGCGCCAGCAGCCAACAGAAACCGGGACACGAAATCCCCCAAGGCTACGAGCAGTACTTC. Amino acids: CASSQQKPGHEIPQGYEQYF.

In this sample, this clonotype turned up many times. This chain uses TRBV6-2 or TRBV6-3 with TRBJ2-2; unclear D gene. The CDR3 covers 14 residues. Per germline, CDR1 MNHEY and CDR2 SVGEGT. Trimming took 8 bases from V and 1 from J, leaving 11 bases between them. The CDR3 sequence: CASQVDGNTGELFF. DNA of the CDR3: TGTGCCAGCCAGGTAGACGGGAACACCGGGGAGCTGTTTTTT.

At least ten counts were recorded for this clonotype. V and J are TRBV6-5 and TRBJ1-1; TRBD1 agrees at 8 bases. Trimming took 5 bases from V and 6 from J; bases not matched to a gene: 14. CDR3 size: 16 residues. Germline V gives CDR1 MNHEY, CDR2 SVGAGI. For the CDR3, the DNA is TGTGCCAGCAGTACCGACAGGGGCCACGGTGGTTCTGAAGCTTTCTTT. This gives the protein CASSTDRGHGGSEAFF.

As to this clonotype: Being one base from a much bigger clone, this may be a read error. The V and J genes are TRBV13 and TRBJ2-7, with TRBD2 as a possible D gene (6 bases). The length of the CDR3 is 13 residues. Germline assignment: CDR1 PRHDT and CDR2 FYEKMQ (reference sequence). CDR3 sequence: CARSLGGEYEQYF. For the CDR3, the DNA is TGTGCCAGAAGCTTGGGCGGGGAATACGAGCAGTACTTC.

This clonotype has only one observation. V usage is TRBV6-5 and J usage is TRBJ2-2; D not resolved. Germline CDR1 is MNHEY and CDR2 is SVGAGI. The CDR3 is 16 residues long. Trimming removed 0 bases from V and 3 bases from J, with 11 bases in between. The CDR3 loop is CASSYSPDSYTGELFF. The CDR3, as DNA: TGTGCCAGCAGTTACTCCCCCGACTCTTACACCGGGGAGCTGTTTTTT.

This clonotype was counted between two and nine times. The chain has TRBV12-3 or TRBV12-4 and TRBJ2-7; D is possibly TRBD2 (6 bases). The V end lost 5 bases, the J end lost 5 bases, and 19 bases lay between the germline ends. The CDR3 totals 15 residues. In DNA, the CDR3 is TGTGCCAGCAGTCCCCCCCGGGGGTTCACCCACGAGCAGTACTTC. It is translated as CASSPPRGFTHEQYF.

This rearrangement joins TRBV24-1 to TRBJ2-5; 10 bases fit TRBD2. CDR3 size: 16 residues. Germline loops: CDR1 KGHDR, CDR2 SFDVKD. The V segment lost 4 bases and the J segment 5 bases; nucleotides outside the gene matches: 9. CDR3 loop: CATSDSSGGGVETQYF. DNA for the CDR3: TGTGCCACCAGTGACTCTAGCGGGGGAGGTGTGGAGACCCAGTACTTC.

The table lists this clonotype with many counts. The rearrangement links TRBV20-1 to TRBJ1-5; possibly TRBD1 for D (6 bases). Trimming pared 3 bases from V and 5 bases from J, leaving 14 bases between. Germline CDR1 reads DFQATT; CDR2 reads SNEGSKA (reference sequence). This CDR3 has 14 amino acids. DNA for the CDR3: TGCAGTGCTAGCAGGTCGGGGGCCGATCAGCCCCAGCATTTT. It encodes CSASRSGADQPQHF.

CDR3 bases: TGTGCCAGTAGTATGCCGGGGTACGAGCAGTACTTC. Encoded protein: CASSMPGYEQYF. This chain uses TRBV19 with TRBJ2-7, with a weak D call TRBD2 (5 bases). CDR3 size: 12 residues. Trimming removed 3 bases at V and 4 bases at J, with 7 bases between. Germline loops: CDR1 LNHDA, CDR2 SQIVND (reference sequence). The whole variable domain, remainder taken from reference TRBV19 and TRBJ2-7, is DGGITQSPKYLFRKEGQNVTLSCEQNLNHDAMYWYRQDPGQGLRLIYYSQIVNDFQKGDIAEGYSVSREKKESFPLTVTSAQKNPTAFYLCASSMPGYEQYFGPGTRLTVT.

This clonotype appeared many times. The rearrangement uses TRBV2 and TRBJ2-7, with D possibly matching TRBD1 (5 bases). The CDR3 sequence is 12 residues long. V was shortened by 6 bases and J by 2 bases, with 8 bases between the two germline ends. CDR1 is SNHLY and CDR2 is FYNNEI in the germline V gene. CDR3 bases: TGTGCCAGCAGGGACACAACCTACGAGCAGTACTTC. This sequence encodes CASRDTTYEQYF.

J is TRBJ1-1 and V is TRBV12-3 or TRBV12-4, with 7 bases matching TRBD1. CDR3 length: 14 amino acids. J gave up 4 bases and V 6 bases, and 8 bases lay outside the gene matches. The CDR3 sequence is CASSNTGVGTEAFF. Written as DNA, the CDR3 is TGTGCCAGCAGCAACACAGGGGTAGGCACTGAAGCTTTCTTT.

This clonotype showed up many times. This chain links TRBV30 with TRBJ2-5, with 11 bases aligning to TRBD1. In germline, CDR1 is GTSNPN, CDR2 SVGIG (reference sequence). This CDR3 spans 17 amino acids. Trimming cost V 0 bases and J 5 bases; bases outside gene matches: 11. The CDR3 loop reads CAWSVRTGGLFGETQYF. The CDR3 DNA reads as TGTGCCTGGAGTGTACGGACAGGGGGCTTGTTCGGCGAGACCCAGTACTTC.

This chain connects TRBV19 to TRBJ1-2; D gene uncertain. Trimming removed 4 bases from V and 3 bases from J, with 15 bases in between. Germline assignment: CDR1 LNHDA and CDR2 SQIVND (reference sequence). This CDR3 spans 15 amino acids. DNA of the CDR3: TGTGCCAGTAGTACATACCCCGGGAACGACTATGGCTACACCTTC. It specifies CASSTYPGNDYGYTF.

In its sample, this clonotype was seen many times. J is TRBJ2-7 and V is TRBV6-1; possibly TRBD1 or TRBD2 for D (5 bases each). The V gene's germline CDR1 is MNHNS and CDR2 SASEGT. The CDR3 sequence is 13 residues long. Trimming left V 4 bases short and J 0 bases short, with 7 bases between. DNA for the CDR3: TGTGCCAGCAGTGGGGGGATCTCCTACGAGCAGTACTTC. Amino acids: CASSGGISYEQYF.

This clonotype was seen a few times. The rearrangement links TRBV5-1 to TRBJ2-5, with D perhaps given as TRBD1 or TRBD2 (5 bases each). This CDR3 region has 13 residues. Germline V gene data show CDR1 as SGHRS and CDR2 as YFSETQ. V gave up 4 bases and J gave up 2 bases, with 9 bases separating them. The CDR3 protein is CASSRDGQETQYF. The CDR3 bases are TGCGCCAGCAGCCGGGACGGTCAAGAGACCCAGTACTTC.